This entry features one T cell receptor (beta chain) sequence. Ten or more counts support this clonotype. Its antigen is currently not known. The record has no base qualities; no much larger clone is one base away. Spanning cysteine to phenylalanine, the CDR3 consists of 17 amino acids. The read is trimmed to its CDR3 DNA, 51 bases read in frame from base 1. The junction shows trimming of 2 bases on V and 2 bases on J, and the gene matches do not reach 3 bases of it. Reading the germline V gene (reference sequence) gives CDR1 LGHDT and CDR2 YNNKEL. The hyperthyroidism patients were between 18 and 65 years old and newly diagnosed, with a disease duration of less than 2 months. Patients with uncontrolled infections, other autoimmune diseases, pregnancy or lactation were excluded. Diagnoses were based on clinical symptoms, serum thyroxine and TRAb, thyroid ultrasound and orbital computed tomography. For progressor patients, blood was drawn at the first diagnosis of hyperthyroidism, before any ophthalmopathy symptoms had appeared. Ficoll-Paque density gradient centrifugation was used to isolate PBMCs from approximately 11 ml of fresh peripheral blood. Patients classed as progressors first received a Graves' hyperthyroidism diagnosis and then went on to develop ophthalmopathy during follow-up. Total RNA was extracted with Trizol reagent, and quality was checked on an Agilent 2100 Bioanalyzer.

The sample originates from a study of T cells in Graves' hyperthyroidism and ophthalmopathy (dated by TCRdb to about 2019). Looking at the study overall: Peripheral blood was collected at initial diagnosis, before any treatment. To identify distinguishing TCR V-J signatures, a discovery cohort of 100 or so patients was used, comprising roughly 45 with Graves' ophthalmopathy and approximately 58 with stable Graves' hyperthyroidism. An independent validation cohort of around 19 hyperthyroidism patients and more than 15 patients who later progressed to ophthalmopathy tested prospective prediction of ophthalmopathy. The 75 to 100 discovery patients were divided at random into training and test sets in a 7:3 ratio. In several Graves' hyperthyroidism patients, the study also compared T-cell repertoires from thyroid tissue with T-cell repertoires from blood. After sampling, hyperthyroidism patients received methimazole starting at 30 mg daily, and ophthalmopathy patients received high-dose intravenous methylprednisolone. The paper reports TCR Vbeta CDR3 sequencing of roughly 140 peripheral blood samples: some 44 ophthalmopathy, about 75 hyperthyroidism and approximately 17 progressor patients.

The paper's findings and limits, for the study overall: No statistical method was used to set the sample size in advance, and investigators knew the group allocation. A model built on a 13 V-J signature distinguished ophthalmopathy from stable hyperthyroidism, reaching around 87% sensitivity and 81.08% specificity in cross-validation and 80%/75% in testing. In validation, the model predicted progression to ophthalmopathy with 55% to 71% sensitivity and 72.22% specificity, a median of 6.5 months before onset. Most expanded thyroid clonotypes (frequency above 0.001) were also detected in blood, suggesting blood repertoires may reflect thyroid immune responses.

The TCR beta CDR3 regions were amplified from RNA transcripts. The first round of RT-PCR for the TCR CDR3 was performed with the HTBI primer set and the Qiagen OneStep RT-PCR kit. The libraries were constructed in a second round of multiplex PCR and then size-selected and purified. Libraries were sequenced paired-end with 100 bp reads on an Illumina HiSeq2000. The original pipeline was this. SOAPnuke was used to process the raw data, throwing out any read that contained adapters or uncalled bases, had a mean Phred below 15, or lacked an exact constant-primer or identifier match. COPE v1.2.5 was used to merge high-quality paired reads, and clonotypes were defined as unique nucleotide sequences. MiTCR v1.1 was used to align the clonotypes against IMGT TRBV, TRBD and TRBJ reference segments. The analysis included only V-J combinations with a frequency above 0.0001, which together covered roughly 99% of the repertoires. The TCS score was defined as F50 (clonal expansion) divided by E x V (chaos), with BLOSUM62-based TCRdist calculated between CDR3 peptides within each V-J. Welch's t-statistics and random forest reduced fewer than 600 V-J features to about 13, which were used in a naive Bayes classifier (R e1071). TCRdb reprocessing: public reads trimmed at Q25 with fastp, clones called with MiXCR, in-frame beta chains kept. Merged by CDR3 protein, the rows form single entries marked with the most common genes and DNA. The authors' filters were not applied to this entry. Recorded for this sample are about 290,000 distinct CDR3 sequences; 13% of them occurred a single time. In total, the top ten clones hold 6.5% to 10% of the sample.

This chain joins TRBV3-1 to TRBJ2-5; TRBD2 matches 15 bases in the middle. This clonotype was obtained from a woman under 40 with Graves' hyperthyroidism that later progressed to Graves' ophthalmopathy. The sample taken for sequencing was blood. The nucleotide sequence is given as TGTGCCAGCAGCCAATTAGGACTAGCGGGAGGGCAAGAGACCCAGTACTTC. This yields the protein CASSQLGLAGGQETQYF.